Listed below are T cell receptor beta chains from one sample, sequenced in a study of T cells after somatic rescue of genetic block. Data came from immunoSEQ multiplex PCR; TCRdb stores just in-frame clones and leaves some out. The sample has thousands of clones; 81% are singletons. Sample: peripheral blood mononuclear cells (PBMCs). Source of these receptors: a boy between 10 and 17 years old. Both conserved end residues are part of each CDR3. The D gene is left open where the match is weak. Clone size is given for some rows only: seen once, a few or many times, or a class if the clone is expanded.

size	V	D	J	CDR3	DNA
-	TRBV11-1	-	TRBJ2-7	CASSPGTYEQYF	TGTGCCAGCAGCCCTGGGACTTACGAGCAGTACTTC
-	TRBV2	TRBD2	TRBJ2-7	CASRNSASAGDSYEQYF	TGTGCCAGCAGAAACAGTGCATCGGCGGGGGATTCCTACGAGCAGTACTTC
-	TRBV2	TRBD2	TRBJ2-2	CASSRLAGGNTGELFF	TGTGCCAGCAGTCGACTAGCGGGAGGGAACACCGGGGAGCTGTTTTTT
-	TRBV28	-	TRBJ2-4	CASSWTLAKNIQYF	TGTGCCAGCTCGTGGACACTAGCCAAAAACATTCAGTACTTC
-	TRBV5-1	-	TRBJ1-6	CASSLDGFNSPLHF	TGCGCCAGCAGCTTGGACGGCTTTAATTCACCCCTCCACTTT
-	TRBV15	-	TRBJ2-7	CATSSGDTYEQYF	TGTGCCACCAGCTCCGGGGACACCTACGAGCAGTACTTC
-	TRBV5-6	-	TRBJ1-1	CASSLGDHVFGTEAFF	TGTGCCAGCAGCTTGGGGGACCACGTATTTGGGACTGAAGCTTTCTTT
-	TRBV7-2	-	TRBJ1-4	CASSLNLLDEKLFF	TGTGCCAGCAGCTTAAATCTTCTGGATGAAAAACTGTTTTTT
few	TRBV5-1	-	TRBJ2-5	CASSTQDGTQETQYF	TGCGCCAGCAGCACACAGGATGGGACCCAAGAGACCCAGTACTTC
-	TRBV29-1	TRBD2	TRBJ2-7	CSVEDRGGNSYEQYF	TGCAGCGTTGAAGATCGCGGGGGGAACTCCTACGAGCAGTACTTC
-	TRBV6-5	-	TRBJ1-1	CASRTRDDSALAFF	TGTGCCAGCCGCACTCGGGACGACAGTGCCCTAGCTTTCTTT
-	TRBV6-1	-	TRBJ2-6	CASTRTLAGANVLTF	TGTGCCAGCACCAGAACACTGGCCGGGGCCAACGTCCTGACTTTC
once	TRBV7-7	-	TRBJ2-5	CASSLVVRETQYF	TGTGCCAGCAGCTTAGTTGTTAGGGAGACCCAGTACTTC
-	TRBV29-1	-	TRBJ1-2	CSVEESTGSTLGYTF	TGCAGCGTTGAAGAGTCCACAGGCTCTACACTTGGCTACACCTTC
-	TRBV5-4	TRBD2	TRBJ2-1	CASRGSGAYNEQFF	TGTGCCAGCAGGGGTAGCGGGGCTTACAATGAGCAGTTCTTC
-	TRBV6-1	-	TRBJ2-1	CASSEPRVGERFYNEQFF	TGTGCCAGCAGTGAGCCCAGAGTGGGAGAAAGGTTCTACAATGAGCAGTTCTTC
-	TRBV18	-	TRBJ2-1	CASSPNHNEQFF	TGTGCCAGCTCACCAAACCACAATGAGCAGTTCTTC
-	TRBV7-9	TRBD2	TRBJ2-7	CASSLLTSDYEQYF	TGTGCCAGCAGCTTATTGACTAGCGACTACGAGCAGTACTTC
-	TRBV10-3	TRBD1	TRBJ1-6	CAISRTGGESSYNSPLHF	TGTGCCATCAGTCGGACAGGGGGCGAGAGCTCCTATAATTCACCCCTCCACTTT
-	TRBV20-1	-	TRBJ2-3	CSAPDTQYF	TGCAGTGCCCCCGATACGCAGTATTTT
-	TRBV12-5	TRBD1	TRBJ2-7	CASGFPGQATYEQYF	TGTGCTAGTGGTTTCCCGGGACAGGCTACCTACGAGCAGTACTTC
-	TRBV11-2	-	TRBJ2-1	CASRGYNEQFF	TGTGCCAGCAGAGGATACAATGAGCAGTTCTTC